Listed here are 18 T cell receptor beta chains from one sample, sequenced in a study of cytotoxic CD8 clonotypes in ibrutinib-treated CLL (dated by TCRdb to about 2021). Taken with the paper, the label for time point translates to: about a year on ibrutinib. The library came from the immunoSEQ multiplex PCR assay. The immuneACCESS repertoire file appears here via TCRdb, limited to in-frame rearrangements. These files lack a portion of the clones; in checked studies, under half of the deficit traces to unresolved V genes, and the cause of the others is not known. The sample table holds 73,000 or so clones, of which more than 60% were seen once. In total, the top ten clones hold roughly 5.7% of the sample. Sequenced here: PBMCs, sampled after 12 months of ibrutinib treatment. The receptors shown here come from a human donor with chronic lymphocytic leukemia.

This chain links TRBV10-3 with TRBJ2-3; D not resolved. Germline lookup yields CDR1 ENHRY and CDR2 SYGVKD. V was clipped by 2 bases and J by 6 bases, with 9 bases between them. The CDR3 has 13 amino acids. CDR3 nucleotide sequence: TGTGCCATCAGTGAGCCCATTGAGGATACGCAGTATTTT. It specifies CAISEPIEDTQYF.

Written as DNA, the CDR3 is TGTGCCAGTTCACTCTTACAGGGGGCGAATAATTCACCCCTCCACTTT. Protein product: CASSLLQGANNSPLHF. The genes are TRBV19 and TRBJ1-6, with 9 bases fitting TRBD1. The length of the CDR3 is 16 residues. V shed 8 bases, J shed 5 bases, and the junction held 10 bases outside the gene matches. Germline CDR1 and CDR2: LNHDA and SQIVND (reference sequence).

In nucleotides, the CDR3 is TGTGCCAGCAGGGAAAGTGGGCGGGGAACTGAAGCTTTCTTT. This sequence encodes CASRESGRGTEAFF. This sequence joins TRBV2 and TRBJ1-1; unclear D gene. The CDR3 spans 14 residues. V was clipped by 6 bases and J by 5 bases, with 16 bases between them. Per germline, CDR1 SNHLY and CDR2 FYNNEI.

The chain couples TRBV30 to TRBJ1-1; D ambiguous. This CDR3 region has 14 residues. The V gene lost 3 bases and the J gene lost 6 bases, with 17 bases spanning the gap. CDR1 GTSNPN and CDR2 SVGIG come from the germline V gene (reference sequence). The DNA of the CDR3 is TGTGCCTGGAGAGCGGACCAGGTCGGAGCTGAAGCTTTCTTT. Translation gives CAWRADQVGAEAFF.

This clone has more than one count but fewer than ten. In DNA form, the CDR3 reads TGTGCCAGCAGTGACTCAGTTGTGGACAGCAATAACTATGGCTACACCTTC. Protein sequence: CASSDSVVDSNNYGYTF. This chain connects TRBV2 to TRBJ1-2, with D perhaps TRBD1 (6 bases). The CDR3 totals 17 residues. The V end lost 3 bases, the J end lost 1 base, and 18 bases lay between the germline ends. Germline CDR1 SNHLY, CDR2 FYNNEI. The full variable domain, completed using reference TRBV2 and TRBJ1-2, is EPEVTQTPSHQVTQMGQEVILRCVPISNHLYFYWYRQILGQKVEFLVSFYNNEISEKSEIFDDQFSVERPDGSNFTLKIRSTKLEDSAMYFCASSDSVVDSNNYGYTFGSGTRLTVV.

The V and J genes are TRBV11-2 and TRBJ1-1; perhaps TRBD1 as D (5 bases). CDR1 and CDR2 (germline): SGHAT, FQNNGV. CDR3 length: 12 amino acids. Trimming removed 11 bases at V and 4 bases at J, with 14 bases between. The CDR3 loop reads CAAGGVGTEAFF. The CDR3 DNA is TGTGCCGCTGGGGGAGTGGGCACTGAAGCTTTCTTT.

J is TRBJ1-5 and V is TRBV5-1; no clear D. The CDR3 covers 15 residues. Germline assignment: CDR1 SGHRS and CDR2 YFSETQ. V was pared by 0 bases and J by 6 bases, with 13 bases between. DNA for the CDR3: TGCGCCAGCAGCTTGGATACCGGTTCGGGTCAGCCCCAGCATTTT. Amino acids: CASSLDTGSGQPQHF.

This sequence joins TRBV27 and TRBJ2-1; D not resolved. The CDR3 covers 14 residues. V was shortened by 6 bases and J by 3 bases, with 12 bases between the two germline ends. Germline values: CDR1 MNHEY, CDR2 SMNVEV (reference sequence). The CDR3 reads CASRGLDVYNEQFF. The CDR3, as DNA: TGTGCCAGCAGGGGTCTGGATGTCTACAATGAGCAGTTCTTC.

As for this clone: The sample carries other DNA sequences with the same CDR3. The rearrangement links TRBV4-1 to TRBJ2-3, with TRBD1 matching over 8 bases. The CDR3 length is 16 residues. Germline CDR1 is MGHRA and CDR2 is YSYEKL. Trimming at V came to 4 bases and at J to 1 base, leaving 7 bases not matched to a gene. The CDR3 DNA reads as TGCGCCAGCAGCCCTCCGGACAGGGTTCGCACAGATACGCAGTATTTT. Encoded protein: CASSPPDRVRTDTQYF.

This clone was counted between two and nine times. This chain joins TRBV19 and TRBJ1-4, with 9 positions matching TRBD1. With 5 bases clipped from V and 8 bases from J, the junction kept 9 bases outside the gene matches. Germline-derived CDR1 and CDR2 are LNHDA and SQIVND (reference sequence). The CDR3 has 15 residues. CDR3 in DNA: TGTGCCAGTAGTGAATACAGGGGGCCAGGAGAAAAACTGTTTTTT. This encodes CASSEYRGPGEKLFF. The variable domain in full, with the rest retrieved from reference TRBV19 and TRBJ1-4, is DGGITQSPKYLFRKEGQNVTLSCEQNLNHDAMYWYRQDPGQGLRLIYYSQIVNDFQKGDIAEGYSVSREKKESFPLTVTSAQKNPTAFYLCASSEYRGPGEKLFFGSGTQLSVL.

This clone was counted once. The rearrangement joins TRBV6-6 to TRBJ1-1; D ambiguous. Trimming cost V 6 bases and J 7 bases, with 12 bases left between them. The CDR3 has 12 amino acids. Germline V CDR1 and CDR2: MNHNY, SVGAGI (reference sequence). The CDR3 protein is CASSLVSDEAFF. In DNA form, the CDR3 reads TGTGCCAGCAGCCTGGTGTCAGATGAAGCTTTCTTT.

This chain joins TRBV9 and TRBJ1-3; perhaps TRBD1 as D (5 bases). The V end was cut by 3 bases, the J end by 0 bases, with 13 bases between. Germline V CDR1 and CDR2: SGDLS, YYNGEE. The CDR3 is 16 amino acids. The CDR3: CASSASGAISGNTIYF. For the CDR3, the DNA is TGTGCCAGCAGCGCGTCCGGGGCGATCTCTGGAAACACCATATATTTT.

The CDR3 DNA reads TGTGCCAGCAGGAGACAGGAGGTATCAAGCTATAGCAATCAGCCCCAGCATTTT. It codes for CASRRQEVSSYSNQPQHF. V gene TRBV28 combines with J gene TRBJ1-5, with TRBD1 as a possible D gene (6 bases). Germline CDR1 reads MDHEN; CDR2 reads SYDVKM. V lost 6 bases and J lost 0, with 21 bases in between. This CDR3 contains 18 residues.

This clone was counted between two and nine times. V gene TRBV4-2 combines with J gene TRBJ1-1; TRBD1 is a possible D gene (5 bases). Trimming cost V 0 bases and J 1 base, with 9 bases left between them. CDR3 length: 15 residues. In germline, CDR1 is LGHNA, CDR2 YNFKEQ. The CDR3 reads CASSQDLGTNTEAFF. Written as DNA, the CDR3 is TGTGCCAGCAGCCAAGATTTGGGGACGAACACTGAAGCTTTCTTT.

In this sample, this clone turned up a few times. This sequence joins TRBV11-3 and TRBJ1-1; D not resolved. This CDR3 comprises 16 residues. The V end lost 3 bases, the J end lost 5 bases, and 19 bases lay between the germline ends. Germline-derived CDR1 and CDR2 are SGHNT and YENEEA. CDR3 nucleotide sequence: TGTGCCAGCAGCTTTCCTGCAGCCTTATCGGGAACTGAAGCTTTCTTT. Protein: CASSFPAALSGTEAFF.

The rearrangement uses TRBV7-3 and TRBJ2-1; 8 bases fit TRBD1. Germline V lookup: CDR1 SGHTA, CDR2 FQGTGA. The CDR3 is made up of 14 amino acids. Unmatched junction bases numbered 6, after V lost 4 bases and J lost 7 bases. For the CDR3, the DNA is TGTGCCAGCAGCTCGACAGGGGAAAAAAATGAGCAGTTCTTC. It translates to CASSSTGEKNEQFF.

V gene TRBV7-2 combines with J gene TRBJ2-3; weak D call: TRBD2 (5 bases). Trimming took 1 base from V and 2 from J, leaving 16 bases between them. Germline V lookup: CDR1 SGHTA, CDR2 FQGNSA. The CDR3 is 17 amino acids. The CDR3 coding sequence is TGTGCCAGCAGCTTAGGGCGGAGGTCGTGGATCACAGATACGCAGTATTTT. The encoded protein is CASSLGRRSWITDTQYF.

This chain links TRBV5-4 with TRBJ2-1; 7 bases match TRBD1. In germline, CDR1 is SGHNT, CDR2 YYREEE (reference sequence). The junction had 11 bases not matched to a gene; V was cut back by 0 bases and J by 8 bases. The CDR3 is made up of 16 amino acids. In DNA form, the CDR3 reads TGTGCCAGCAGCTTGGTTCCGGGACAGTCGTACGATGAGCAGTTCTTC. Its translation is CASSLVPGQSYDEQFF.